Each of the 22 T cell receptor beta chains below was sequenced from the same sample in a study of blood T cell repertoires in COVID-19. Sequencing used immunoSEQ multiplex PCR; TCRdb keeps in-frame clones, though not all of them. The repertoire has roughly 250,000 clones, approximately 90% of them found once; the top ten carry about 6%. Sample: PBMCs or T cells enriched from blood (not recorded which). The receptor set was obtained from a woman younger than 45 with acute COVID-19.

The chain recombines TRBV12-5 with TRBJ2-2, with D perhaps matching TRBD2 (6 bases). The germline V gene has CDR1 LGHNT and CDR2 FRNRAP. The CDR3 length is 16 residues. V was cut by 5 bases and J by 3 bases, with 16 bases left in between. This CDR3 is CASGTPAGEDTGELFF. CDR3 DNA sequence: TGTGCTAGTGGTACCCCCGCCGGGGAGGACACCGGGGAGCTGTTTTTT.

This clone was seen once. This chain connects TRBV2 to TRBJ1-3, with D perhaps TRBD1 (5 bases). This CDR3 spans 14 amino acids. V dropped 3 bases and J dropped 7 bases, with 13 bases sitting between them. Germline-derived CDR1 and CDR2 are SNHLY and FYNNEI. DNA of the CDR3: TGTGCCAGCAGTGATCGGGGGTCGGGGAACACCATATATTTT. This encodes CASSDRGSGNTIYF.

The V and J genes are TRBV7-8 and TRBJ1-6; possibly TRBD1 for D (5 bases). This CDR3 has 20 residues. CDR1 is SGHVS and CDR2 is FQNEAQ in the germline V gene. V dropped 2 bases and J dropped 0 bases, with 20 bases sitting between them. The CDR3 spells CASSLPPEYRPRSYNSPLHF. DNA for the CDR3: TGTGCCAGCAGCTTACCCCCCGAATACAGGCCTCGCTCCTATAATTCACCCCTCCACTTT.

The V and J genes are TRBV24-1 and TRBJ2-5, with D possibly TRBD1 on 6 matching bases. Trimming took 4 bases from V and 5 from J, leaving 22 bases between them. This CDR3 is built from 17 residues. The V gene's germline CDR1 is KGHDR and CDR2 SFDVKD. CDR3 region: CATSDPGWGRKGETQYF. The CDR3 nucleotides are TGTGCCACCAGTGACCCAGGGTGGGGGCGCAAAGGGGAGACCCAGTACTTC.

This rearrangement joins TRBV7-3 to TRBJ2-4, with D uncertain. The V end lost 5 bases, the J end lost 10 bases, and 3 bases lay between the germline ends. The CDR3 runs to 9 residues. Germline V gene data show CDR1 as SGHTA and CDR2 as FQGTGA. The CDR3 region is CASSRIQYF. The CDR3 DNA is TGTGCCAGCAGCCGGATTCAGTACTTC.

This chain uses TRBV15 with TRBJ2-3, with 14 bases that match TRBD2. CDR1 LNHNV and CDR2 YYDKDF come from the germline V gene (reference sequence). The CDR3 extends over 16 amino acids. J gave up 6 bases and V 7 bases, and 9 bases lay outside the gene matches. CDR3 DNA sequence: TGTGCCACCAAACCCGGGACTAGCGGGAGAGGGGATACGCAGTATTTT. This encodes CATKPGTSGRGDTQYF.

The V call is TRBV28, the J call TRBJ1-2; unclear D gene. The CDR3 length is 16 residues. The V and J ends lost 4 bases and 0 bases respectively, with 15 bases between them. The germline gives CDR1 MDHEN, CDR2 SYDVKM. Written as DNA, the CDR3 is TGTGCCAGCAGTTCGGATGGCGACGGAGCTAACTATGGCTACACCTTC. Translated: CASSSDGDGANYGYTF.

J is TRBJ1-5 and V is TRBV19; D not resolved. CDR3 size: 18 residues. In germline, CDR1 is LNHDA, CDR2 SQIVND (reference sequence). The germline V and J ends were trimmed by 0 bases and 0 bases, with 15 bases remaining between them. CDR3 sequence: CASSIDGGPVYSNQPQHF. The CDR3 coding sequence is TGTGCCAGTAGTATAGATGGAGGGCCCGTCTATAGCAATCAGCCCCAGCATTTT.

The CDR3: CASSLGLPGTDTQYF. CDR3 DNA: TGTGCCAGCAGCTTAGGTCTCCCTGGCACAGATACGCAGTATTTT. The chain has TRBV7-9 and TRBJ2-3, with D uncertain. CDR1 and CDR2 from the germline V gene are SEHNR and FQNEAQ (reference sequence). The length of the CDR3 is 15 residues. V lost 1 base, J lost 1 base, and 9 bases lay in between.

This sequence joins TRBV9 and TRBJ2-7, with TRBD2 identical over 15 bases. Trimming at V came to 0 bases and at J to 1 base, leaving 5 bases not matched to a gene. This CDR3 has 18 amino acids. Per germline, CDR1 SGDLS and CDR2 YYNGEE. The CDR3 DNA is TGTGCCAGCAGCGTAGGGGGACTAGCGGGGGGCAAGTCCTACGAGCAGTACTTC. Protein sequence: CASSVGGLAGGKSYEQYF. The full variable domain, its missing parts supplied by reference TRBV9 and TRBJ2-7, is DSGVTQTPKHLITATGQRVTLRCSPRSGDLSVYWYQQSLDQGLQFLIQYYNGEERAKGNILERFSAQQFPDLHSELNLSSLELGDSALYFCASSVGGLAGGKSYEQYFGPGTRLTVT.

This rearrangement joins TRBV7-2 to TRBJ2-7; 8 bases map to TRBD1. The CDR3 sequence is 13 residues long. V gave up 5 bases and J gave up 3 bases; unmatched junction bases: 3. CDR1 and CDR2 from the germline V gene are SGHTA and FQGNSA. This CDR3 is CASSGGTGYEQYF. Here the CDR3 DNA reads TGTGCCAGCAGCGGGGGGACAGGCTACGAGCAGTACTTC.

This rearrangement joins TRBV11-2 to TRBJ2-7, with 12 bases that match TRBD2. CDR3 length equals 15 residues. J was trimmed by 6 bases and V by 3 bases; bases with no gene match: 6. Looked up from germline, CDR1 is SGHAT and CDR2 is FQNNGV. The CDR3 region is CASSFGTSGFGEQYF. The CDR3 DNA follows: TGTGCCAGCAGCTTCGGGACTAGCGGGTTCGGCGAGCAGTACTTC.

This rearrangement joins TRBV5-6 to TRBJ2-5, with 10 bases that match TRBD2. The CDR3 loop spans 18 amino acids. V was pared by 4 bases and J by 5 bases, with 17 bases of the junction left unmatched. Germline V gene data show CDR1 as SGHDT and CDR2 as YYEEEE. The CDR3 reads CASSIEGTVVAGGETQYF. DNA for the CDR3: TGTGCCAGCAGCATTGAGGGGACGGTGGTAGCGGGAGGTGAGACCCAGTACTTC.

This chain links TRBV7-9 with TRBJ1-4; tentative D call: TRBD1 (6 bases). Trimming pared 5 bases from V and 8 bases from J, leaving 18 bases between. The CDR3 contains 15 residues. Looked up from germline, CDR1 is SEHNR and CDR2 is FQNEAQ (reference sequence). This chain's CDR3 is CASSMDSNPQEKLFF. DNA for the CDR3: TGTGCCAGCAGCATGGACAGCAACCCGCAAGAAAAACTGTTTTTT.

This chain joins TRBV5-6 and TRBJ2-7; D uncertain. V was trimmed by 4 bases and J by 3 bases, leaving 8 bases between them. Germline V gene data show CDR1 as SGHDT and CDR2 as YYEEEE. The CDR3 covers 12 residues. The CDR3 here is CASSLQHYEQYF. The CDR3 DNA is TGTGCCAGCAGCCTCCAACACTACGAGCAGTACTTC.

V usage is TRBV7-8 and J usage is TRBJ2-7, with 9 bases matching TRBD1. Germline V gives CDR1 SGHVS, CDR2 FQNEAQ. CDR3 length equals 17 residues. V was pared by 1 base and J by 2 bases, with 9 bases of the junction left unmatched. CDR3 in amino acids: CASSLGVIGTGTYEQYF. CDR3 DNA sequence: TGTGCCAGCAGCTTAGGTGTAATTGGGACAGGGACCTACGAGCAGTACTTC.

Only one count was recorded for this clone. The genes are TRBV28 and TRBJ1-1; possibly TRBD1 for D (6 bases). This CDR3 is built from 16 residues. With 2 bases removed from V and 0 bases from J, the gap between germline ends came to 13 bases. Looked up from germline, CDR1 is MDHEN and CDR2 is SYDVKM. CDR3 nucleotides: TGTGCCAGCAGTTTAGGGGGGGACATGGTGAACACTGAAGCTTTCTTT. Residues: CASSLGGDMVNTEAFF. Supplemented by reference TRBV28 and TRBJ1-1, the full variable domain reads DVKVTQSSRYLVKRTGEKVFLECVQDMDHENMFWYRQDPGLGLRLIYFSYDVKMKEKGDIPEGYSVSREKKERFSLILESASTNQTSMYLCASSLGGDMVNTEAFFGQGTRLTVV.

This sequence joins TRBV12-3 or TRBV12-4 and TRBJ1-2; weak D call: TRBD1 (6 bases). Trimming took off 2 bases at V and 4 bases at J, with 8 bases between the two ends. This CDR3 comprises 13 residues. The CDR3 sequence is CASSLTGTYGYTF. CDR3 nucleotides: TGTGCCAGCAGTTTAACAGGGACCTATGGCTACACCTTC.

This chain uses TRBV2 with TRBJ1-1; tentatively, D is TRBD1 (5 bases). This CDR3 region has 17 residues. V lost 9 bases and J lost 0, with 23 bases in between. Germline CDR1 reads SNHLY; CDR2 reads FYNNEI. CDR3 protein: CARPKDVVQGLNTEAFF. CDR3 DNA sequence: TGTGCCAGGCCAAAGGATGTGGTTCAGGGTTTGAACACTGAAGCTTTCTTT.

The J gene is TRBJ2-7, the V gene TRBV21-1; TRBD2, the table's D call, lacks a check against the DNA. TRBV21-1 constitutes a pseudogene. The CDR3 length is 8 residues. The CDR3 nucleotides read TGTGCCAGCGGGGGGACTAAAGTC. This codes for CASGGTKV.

V is TRBV28 and J is TRBJ1-2; 9 nucleotides line up with TRBD1. The CDR3 is 19 amino acids. From germline, CDR1 is MDHEN and CDR2 SYDVKM. J lost 0 bases, V lost 3 bases, and 14 bases had no gene match. This CDR3 reads CASSFAPGTGHLSNYGYTF. DNA of the CDR3: TGTGCCAGCAGTTTCGCCCCCGGGACAGGGCATCTCTCTAACTATGGCTACACCTTC.

This chain links TRBV3-1 (or the pseudogene TRBV3-2) with TRBJ2-2; TRBD2 agrees at 11 bases. The ends lost 4 bases at V and 1 base at J; junction bases unmatched: 8. There are 18 residues in the CDR3. Germline CDR1 and CDR2: LGHDT and YNNKEL (reference sequence). This CDR3 reads CASSRSGGAFGNTGELFF. DNA of the CDR3: TGTGCCAGCAGCCGTAGCGGGGGGGCCTTCGGGAACACCGGGGAGCTGTTTTTT.